The rows below give T cell receptor beta chains drawn from one sample of a study of blood T cell repertoires in COVID-19. The protocol was immunoSEQ multiplex PCR, while the TCRdb copy is restricted to in-frame clones and leaves out a portion. Here the sample spans approximately 240,000 clones, 85% to 95% being singletons. Sequencing was carried out using PBMCs or T cells enriched from blood (not recorded which). The receptors come from a woman aged 18-29 years who had recovered from COVID-19. CDR3s include the opening cysteine and the closing phenylalanine or tryptophan. A D gene is named only where the DNA matches it firmly. For some rows the clone size is stated as once, few or many, or as a class when expanded; others skip it.

TRBJ2-4 NA NA TRBV7-8 TGTGCCAGCAGCTACGGGGAAGCATTATTAGCCAAAAACATTCAGTACTTC CASSYGEALLAKNIQYF
TRBJ1-1 NA NA TRBV18 TGTGCCAGCTCGGGATACAGGGCGAACACTGAAGCTTTCTTT CASSGYRANTEAFF
TRBJ2-5 TRBD2 NA TRBV11-3 TGTGCCAGCAGCTTAGAGAGCGGGGGGGCCACGGAGACCCAGTACTTC CASSLESGGATETQYF
TRBJ2-1 TRBD2 NA TRBV5-1 TGCGCCAGCACCATTTCAAGCGGGAGCTCCTACAATGAGCAGTTCTTC CASTISSGSSYNEQFF
TRBJ1-2 NA NA TRBV27 TGTGCCAGCAGTTTATCGCGGGGTTATGGCTACACCTTC CASSLSRGYGYTF
TRBJ1-2 NA NA TRBV7-9 TGTGCCAGCAGCTTAGCGGGGGCGCATGGCTACACCTTC CASSLAGAHGYTF
TRBJ2-7 TRBD1 NA TRBV28 TGTGCCAGCAGTTCTTTGGGACAGGGATACTACGAGCAGTACTTC CASSSLGQGYYEQYF
TRBJ2-5 NA NA TRBV6-5 TGTGCCAGCAGTCAATACTACCAAGAGACCCAGTACTTC CASSQYYQETQYF
TRBJ1-1 NA NA TRBV6-5 TGTGCCAGCAGTTGGCTTATGAACACTGAAGCTTTCTTT CASSWLMNTEAFF
TRBJ2-7 NA once TRBV7-9 TGTGCCAGCAGGCAGGGCCCCTACGAGCAGTACTTC CASRQGPYEQYF
TRBJ1-1 NA NA TRBV3-1/TRBV3-2 TGTGCCAGCAGCCCGACCCAACTATCCGGGGGGGGGAACACTGAAGCTTTCTTT CASSPTQLSGGGNTEAFF
TRBJ1-1 NA NA TRBV15 TGTGCCACCAGCAGAGTTGTCCAGGGTGAAGCTTTCTTT CATSRVVQGEAFF
TRBJ2-4 TRBD1 NA TRBV18 TGTGCCAGCTCACCGACCTCGATGGACAGGAACATTCAGTACTTC CASSPTSMDRNIQYF
TRBJ2-1 NA once TRBV12-5 TGTGCTAGTGGTTTGGGTTGGGAGAGAGGGCGAAGTGAGCAGTTCTTC CASGLGWERGRSEQFF